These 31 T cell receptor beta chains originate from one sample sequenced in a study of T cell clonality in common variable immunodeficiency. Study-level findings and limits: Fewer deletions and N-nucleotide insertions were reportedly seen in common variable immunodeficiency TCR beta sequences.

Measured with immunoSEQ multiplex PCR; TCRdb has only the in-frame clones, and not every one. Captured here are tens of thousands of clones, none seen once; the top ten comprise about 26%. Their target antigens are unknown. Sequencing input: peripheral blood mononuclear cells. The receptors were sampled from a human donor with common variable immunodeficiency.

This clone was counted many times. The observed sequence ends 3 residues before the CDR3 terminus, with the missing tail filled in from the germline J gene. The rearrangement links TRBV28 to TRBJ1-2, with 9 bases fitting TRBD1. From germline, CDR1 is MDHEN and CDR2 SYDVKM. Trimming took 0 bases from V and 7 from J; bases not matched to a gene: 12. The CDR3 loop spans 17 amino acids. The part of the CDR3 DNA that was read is TGTGCCAGCAGTTTATGGGACGGGGGACAGGGAGGTAGTGGC. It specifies CASSLWDGGQGGSG. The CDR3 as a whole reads CASSLWDGGQGGSGYTF.

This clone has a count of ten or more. CDR3: CASSIGTGGEETQYF. The CDR3 DNA, read in part, is TGTGCCAGCAGCATCGGTACAGGGGGCGAAGAGACC. This chain links TRBV7-2 with TRBJ2-5, with 9 bases matching TRBD1. The CDR3 goes on 3 residues after the read ends, and that part is filled in from the germline J gene. The CDR3 totals 15 residues. From germline, CDR1 is SGHTA and CDR2 FQGNSA. Trimming took 5 bases from V and 3 from J; bases not matched to a gene: 7.

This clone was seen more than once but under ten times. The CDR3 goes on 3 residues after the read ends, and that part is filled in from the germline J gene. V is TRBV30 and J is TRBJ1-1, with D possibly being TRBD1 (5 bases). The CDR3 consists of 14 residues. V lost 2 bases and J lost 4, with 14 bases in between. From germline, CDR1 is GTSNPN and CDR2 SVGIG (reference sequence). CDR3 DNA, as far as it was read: TGTGCCTGGAGTATAAGGGGACTGGGCACTGAA. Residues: CAWSIRGLGTE. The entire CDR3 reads CAWSIRGLGTEAFF.

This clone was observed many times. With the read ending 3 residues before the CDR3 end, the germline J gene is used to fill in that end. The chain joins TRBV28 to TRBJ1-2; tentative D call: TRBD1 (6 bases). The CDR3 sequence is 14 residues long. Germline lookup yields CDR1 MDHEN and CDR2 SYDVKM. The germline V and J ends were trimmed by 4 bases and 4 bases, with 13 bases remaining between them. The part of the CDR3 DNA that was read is TGTGCCAGCAGTTCCCGAAGGGGGATCTATGGC. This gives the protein CASSSRRGIYG. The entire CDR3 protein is CASSSRRGIYGYTF.

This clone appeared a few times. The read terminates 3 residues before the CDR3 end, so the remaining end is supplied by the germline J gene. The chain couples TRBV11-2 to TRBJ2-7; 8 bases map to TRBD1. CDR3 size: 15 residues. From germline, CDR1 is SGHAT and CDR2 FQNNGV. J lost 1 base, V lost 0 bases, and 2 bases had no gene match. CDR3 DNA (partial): TGTGCCAGCAGCTTAGAGGGACAGGAGTCCTACGAG. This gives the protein CASSLEGQESYE. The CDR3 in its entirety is CASSLEGQESYEQYF.

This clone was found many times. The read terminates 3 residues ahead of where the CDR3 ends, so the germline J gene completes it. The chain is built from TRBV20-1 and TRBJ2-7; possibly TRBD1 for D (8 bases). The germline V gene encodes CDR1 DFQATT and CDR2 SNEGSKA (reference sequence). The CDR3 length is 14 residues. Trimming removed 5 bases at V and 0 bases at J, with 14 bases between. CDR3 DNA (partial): TGCAGTGCTCACAGGGGGGGAACCTCCTACGAG. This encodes CSAHRGGTSYE. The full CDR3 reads CSAHRGGTSYEQYF.

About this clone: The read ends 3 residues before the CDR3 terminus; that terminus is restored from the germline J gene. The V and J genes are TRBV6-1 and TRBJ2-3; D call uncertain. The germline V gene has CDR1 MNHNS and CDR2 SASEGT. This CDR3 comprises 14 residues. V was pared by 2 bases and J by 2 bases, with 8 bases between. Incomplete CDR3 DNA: TGTGCCAGCAGTGAATCGTTATACACAGATACG. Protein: CASSESLYTDT. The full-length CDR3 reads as CASSESLYTDTQYF.

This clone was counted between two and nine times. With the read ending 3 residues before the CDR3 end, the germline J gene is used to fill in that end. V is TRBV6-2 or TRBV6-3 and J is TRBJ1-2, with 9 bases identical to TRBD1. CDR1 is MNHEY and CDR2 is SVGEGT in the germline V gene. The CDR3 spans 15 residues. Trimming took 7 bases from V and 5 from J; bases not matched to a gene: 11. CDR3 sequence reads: CASIPGGTGSYGYTF. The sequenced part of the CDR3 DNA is TGTGCCAGCATTCCGGGAGGGACAGGGTCTTATGGC.

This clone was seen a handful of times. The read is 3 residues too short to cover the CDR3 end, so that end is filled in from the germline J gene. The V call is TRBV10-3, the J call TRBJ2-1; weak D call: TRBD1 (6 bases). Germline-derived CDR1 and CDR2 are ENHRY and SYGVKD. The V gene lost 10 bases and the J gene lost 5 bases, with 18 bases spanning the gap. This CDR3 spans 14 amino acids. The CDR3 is CATLDIPGDNEQFF. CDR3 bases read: TGTGCCACCCTCGATATCCCAGGGGACAATGAG.

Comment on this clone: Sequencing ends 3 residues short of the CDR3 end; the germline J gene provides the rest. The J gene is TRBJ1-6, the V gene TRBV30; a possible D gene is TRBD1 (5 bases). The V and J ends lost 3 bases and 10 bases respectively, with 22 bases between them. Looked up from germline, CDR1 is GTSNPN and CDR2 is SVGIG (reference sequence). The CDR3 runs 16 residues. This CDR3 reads CAWSEQDPRSGSPLHF. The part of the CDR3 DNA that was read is TGTGCCTGGAGCGAACAGGACCCCCGTTCAGGGTCACCC.

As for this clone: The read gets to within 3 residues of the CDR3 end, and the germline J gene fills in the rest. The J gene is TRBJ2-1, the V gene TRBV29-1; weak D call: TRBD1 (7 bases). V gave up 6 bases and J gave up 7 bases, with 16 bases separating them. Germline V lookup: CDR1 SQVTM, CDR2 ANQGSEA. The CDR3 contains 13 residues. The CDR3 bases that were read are TGCAGCGTCCTGAACCAGGGGGGTAATGAG. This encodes CSVLNQGGNE. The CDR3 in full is CSVLNQGGNEQFF.

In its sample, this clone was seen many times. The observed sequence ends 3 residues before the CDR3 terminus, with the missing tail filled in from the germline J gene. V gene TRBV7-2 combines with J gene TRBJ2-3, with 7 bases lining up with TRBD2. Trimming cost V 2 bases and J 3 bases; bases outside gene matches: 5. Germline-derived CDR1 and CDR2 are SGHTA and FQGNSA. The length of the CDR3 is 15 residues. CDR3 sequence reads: CASSLSLAWTDTQYF. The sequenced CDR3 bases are TGTGCCAGCAGCTTATCACTAGCGTGGACAGATACG.

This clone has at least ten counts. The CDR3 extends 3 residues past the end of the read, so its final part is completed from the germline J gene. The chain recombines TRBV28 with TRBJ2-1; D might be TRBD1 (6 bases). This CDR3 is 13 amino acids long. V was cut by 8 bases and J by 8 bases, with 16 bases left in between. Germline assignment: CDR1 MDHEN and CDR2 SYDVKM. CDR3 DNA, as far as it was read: TGTGCCAGCCGCCCGGGACACCGATATGAG. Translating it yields CASRPGHRYE. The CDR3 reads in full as CASRPGHRYEQFF.

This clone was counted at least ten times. The DNA read from the CDR3 is TGTGCCAGCAGCTTGTTAGGGGAGGTCGACTATGGC. This gives the protein CASSLLGEVDYG. The CDR3 as a whole reads CASSLLGEVDYGYTF. The J gene is TRBJ1-2, the V gene TRBV7-9, with a tentative D call TRBD1 (5 bases). The read halts 3 residues ahead of the CDR3 end, with the missing end drawn from the germline J gene. This CDR3 is built from 15 residues. The ends were cut back, 3 bases at V and 3 bases at J, with 14 bases in the middle. In germline, CDR1 is SEHNR, CDR2 FQNEAQ (reference sequence).

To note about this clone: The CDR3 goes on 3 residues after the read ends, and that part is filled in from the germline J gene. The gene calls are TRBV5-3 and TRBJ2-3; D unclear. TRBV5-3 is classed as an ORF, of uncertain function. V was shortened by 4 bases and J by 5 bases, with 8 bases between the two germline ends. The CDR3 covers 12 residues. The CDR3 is CARSLKGDTQYF. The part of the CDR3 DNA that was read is TGTGCCAGAAGCCTGAAAGGAGATACG.

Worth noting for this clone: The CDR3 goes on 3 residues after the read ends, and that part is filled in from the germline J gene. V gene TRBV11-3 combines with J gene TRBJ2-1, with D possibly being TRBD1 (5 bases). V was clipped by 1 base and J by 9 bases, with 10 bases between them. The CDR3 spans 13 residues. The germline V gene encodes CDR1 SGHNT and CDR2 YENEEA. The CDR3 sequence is CASSLGTLSEQFF. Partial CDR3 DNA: TGTGCCAGCAGCTTAGGGACACTAAGTGAG. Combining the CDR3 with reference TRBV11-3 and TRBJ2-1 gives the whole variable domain EAGVVQSPRYKIIEKKQPVAFWCNPISGHNTLYWYLQNLGQGPELLIRYENEEAVDDSQLPKDRFSAERLKGVDSTLKIQPAELGDSAVYLCASSLGTLSEQFFGPGTRLTVL.

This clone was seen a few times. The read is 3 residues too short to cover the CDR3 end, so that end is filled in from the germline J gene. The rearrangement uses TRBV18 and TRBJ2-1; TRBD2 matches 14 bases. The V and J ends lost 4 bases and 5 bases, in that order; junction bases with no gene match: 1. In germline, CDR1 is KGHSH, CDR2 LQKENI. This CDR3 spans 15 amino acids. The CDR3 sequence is CASSLTSGRDNEQFF. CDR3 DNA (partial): TGTGCCAGCTCACTGACTAGCGGGAGGGACAATGAG.

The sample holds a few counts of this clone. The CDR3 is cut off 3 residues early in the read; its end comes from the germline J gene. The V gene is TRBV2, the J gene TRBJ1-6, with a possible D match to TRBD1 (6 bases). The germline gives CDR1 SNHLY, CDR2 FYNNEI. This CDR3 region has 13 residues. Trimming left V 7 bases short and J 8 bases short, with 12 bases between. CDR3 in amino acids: CASTQDSYSPLHF. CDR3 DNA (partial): TGTGCCAGCACCCAGGACAGTTATTCACCC. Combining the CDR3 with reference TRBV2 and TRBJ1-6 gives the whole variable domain EPEVTQTPSHQVTQMGQEVILRCVPISNHLYFYWYRQILGQKVEFLVSFYNNEISEKSEIFDDQFSVERPDGSNFTLKIRSTKLEDSAMYFCASTQDSYSPLHFGNGTRLTVT.

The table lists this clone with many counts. The covered CDR3 bases are TGCAGTGCTAGTTCTGGCAGGGGGCAGGGC. Translation gives CSASSGRGQG. The whole CDR3 is CSASSGRGQGYTF. The genes are TRBV20-1 and TRBJ1-2, with 8 bases matching TRBD1. The CDR3 end lies 3 residues beyond the end of the read and is filled in from the germline J gene. The CDR3 is made up of 13 amino acids. Germline CDR1 DFQATT, CDR2 SNEGSKA (reference sequence).

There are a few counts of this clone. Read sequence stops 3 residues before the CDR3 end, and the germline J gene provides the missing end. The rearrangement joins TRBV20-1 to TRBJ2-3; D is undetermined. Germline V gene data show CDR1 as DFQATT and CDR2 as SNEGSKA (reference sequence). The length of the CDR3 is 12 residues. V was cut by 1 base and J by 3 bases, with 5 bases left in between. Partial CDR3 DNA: TGCAGTGCTAGAGCCTTAACAGATACG. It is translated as CSARALTDT. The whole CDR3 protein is CSARALTDTQYF.

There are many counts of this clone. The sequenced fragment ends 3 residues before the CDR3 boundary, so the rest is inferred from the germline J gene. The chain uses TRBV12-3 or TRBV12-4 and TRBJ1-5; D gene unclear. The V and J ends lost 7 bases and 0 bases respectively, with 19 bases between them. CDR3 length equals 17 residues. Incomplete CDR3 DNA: TGTGCCAGCATCGCGCCCGGCAGGCCTGCTAGCAATCAGCCC. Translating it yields CASIAPGRPASNQP. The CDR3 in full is CASIAPGRPASNQPQHF.

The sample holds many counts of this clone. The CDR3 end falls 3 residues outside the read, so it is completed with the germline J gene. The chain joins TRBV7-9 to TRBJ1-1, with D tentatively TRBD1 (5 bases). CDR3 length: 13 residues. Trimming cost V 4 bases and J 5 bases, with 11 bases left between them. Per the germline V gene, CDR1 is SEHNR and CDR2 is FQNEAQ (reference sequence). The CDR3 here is CASSSREGTEAFF. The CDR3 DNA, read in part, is TGTGCCAGCAGCTCCAGGGAGGGAACTGAA.

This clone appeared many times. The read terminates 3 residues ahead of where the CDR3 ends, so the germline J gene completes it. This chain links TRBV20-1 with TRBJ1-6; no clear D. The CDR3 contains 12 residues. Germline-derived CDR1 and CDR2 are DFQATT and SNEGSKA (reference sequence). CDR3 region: CSAADPRRALHF. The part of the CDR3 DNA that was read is TGCAGTGCCGCCGACCCCCGGAGGGCC.

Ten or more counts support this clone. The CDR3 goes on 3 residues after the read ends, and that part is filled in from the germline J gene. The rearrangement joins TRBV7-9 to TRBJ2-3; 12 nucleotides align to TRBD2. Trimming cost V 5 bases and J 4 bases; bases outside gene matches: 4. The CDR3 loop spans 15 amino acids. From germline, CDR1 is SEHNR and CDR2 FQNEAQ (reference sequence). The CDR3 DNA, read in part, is TGTGCCAGCAGCCGGACTAGCGGGATCGCAGATACG. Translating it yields CASSRTSGIADT. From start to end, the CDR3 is CASSRTSGIADTQYF. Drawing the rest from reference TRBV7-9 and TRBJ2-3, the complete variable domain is DTGVSQNPRHKITKRGQNVTFRCDPISEHNRLYWYRQTLGQGPEFLTYFQNEAQLEKSRLLSDRFSAERPKGSFSTLEIQRTEQGDSAMYLCASSRTSGIADTQYFGPGTRLTVL.

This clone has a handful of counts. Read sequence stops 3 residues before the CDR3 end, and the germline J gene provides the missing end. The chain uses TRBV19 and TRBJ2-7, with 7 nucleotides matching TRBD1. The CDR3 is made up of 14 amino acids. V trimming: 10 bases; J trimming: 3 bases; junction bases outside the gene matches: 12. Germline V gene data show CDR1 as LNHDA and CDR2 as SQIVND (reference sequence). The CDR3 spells CATSPGTAIYEQYF. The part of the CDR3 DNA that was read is TGTGCCACCTCTCCTGGGACAGCAATCTACGAG.

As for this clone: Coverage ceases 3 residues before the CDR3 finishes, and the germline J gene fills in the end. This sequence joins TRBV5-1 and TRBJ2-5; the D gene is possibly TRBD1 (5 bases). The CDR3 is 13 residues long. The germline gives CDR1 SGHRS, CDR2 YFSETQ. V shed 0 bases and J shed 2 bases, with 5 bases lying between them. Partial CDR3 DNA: TGCGCCAGCAGCTTGGGACAGCAAGAGACC. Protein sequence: CASSLGQQET. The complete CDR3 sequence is CASSLGQQETQYF.

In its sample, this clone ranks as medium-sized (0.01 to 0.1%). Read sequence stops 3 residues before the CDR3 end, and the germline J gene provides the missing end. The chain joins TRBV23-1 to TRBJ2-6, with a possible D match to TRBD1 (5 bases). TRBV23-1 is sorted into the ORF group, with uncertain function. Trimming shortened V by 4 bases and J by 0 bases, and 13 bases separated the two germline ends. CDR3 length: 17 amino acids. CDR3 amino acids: CASSPDGQPSGANVLTF. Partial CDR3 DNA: TGCGCCAGCAGTCCAGATGGACAACCCTCTGGGGCCAACGTC.

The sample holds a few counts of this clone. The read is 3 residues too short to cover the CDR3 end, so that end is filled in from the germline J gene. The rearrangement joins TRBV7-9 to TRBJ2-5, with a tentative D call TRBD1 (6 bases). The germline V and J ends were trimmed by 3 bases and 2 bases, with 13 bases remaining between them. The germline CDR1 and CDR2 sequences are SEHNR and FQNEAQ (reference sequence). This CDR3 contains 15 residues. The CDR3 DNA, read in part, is TGTGCCAGCAGCTTGAATCGTGGACAGCAAGAGACC. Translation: CASSLNRGQQET. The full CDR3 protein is CASSLNRGQQETQYF.

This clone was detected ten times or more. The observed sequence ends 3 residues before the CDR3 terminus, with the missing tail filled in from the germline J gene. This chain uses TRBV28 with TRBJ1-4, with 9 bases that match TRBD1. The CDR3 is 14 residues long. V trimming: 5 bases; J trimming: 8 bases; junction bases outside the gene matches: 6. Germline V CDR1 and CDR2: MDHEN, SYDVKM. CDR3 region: CASSHRGPAEKLFF. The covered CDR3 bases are TGTGCCAGCAGTCACAGGGGGCCAGCGGAAAAA. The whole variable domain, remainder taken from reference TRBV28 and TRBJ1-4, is DVKVTQSSRYLVKRTGEKVFLECVQDMDHENMFWYRQDPGLGLRLIYFSYDVKMKEKGDIPEGYSVSREKKERFSLILESASTNQTSMYLCASSHRGPAEKLFFGSGTQLSVL.

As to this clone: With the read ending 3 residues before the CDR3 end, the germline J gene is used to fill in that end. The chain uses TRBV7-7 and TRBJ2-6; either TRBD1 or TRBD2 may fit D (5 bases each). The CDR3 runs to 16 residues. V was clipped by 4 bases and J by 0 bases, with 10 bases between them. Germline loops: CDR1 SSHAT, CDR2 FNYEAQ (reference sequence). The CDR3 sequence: CASSSEGISGANVLTF. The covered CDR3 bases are TGTGCCAGCAGCTCCGAGGGGATCTCTGGGGCCAACGTC.

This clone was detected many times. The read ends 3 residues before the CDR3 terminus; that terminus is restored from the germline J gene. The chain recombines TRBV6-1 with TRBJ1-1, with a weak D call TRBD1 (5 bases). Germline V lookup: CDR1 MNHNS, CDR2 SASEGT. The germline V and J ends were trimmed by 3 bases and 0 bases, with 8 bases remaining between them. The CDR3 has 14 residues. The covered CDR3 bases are TGTGCCAGCAGTGAGGGACTTATGAACACTGAA. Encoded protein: CASSEGLMNTE. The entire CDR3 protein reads CASSEGLMNTEAFF.